The following is a T cell receptor beta chain sequence with its context. Its cognate antigen is unknown. A junction end diverges from the germline sequence, so it may reflect a read error. Other nucleotide sequences from this sample produce the same CDR3. The sample originates from a study of graft-versus-host responses after intestinal transplantation. At the level of the study: Following induction with anti-thymocyte globulin, all recipients were given tacrolimus and steroids for roughly three years. Findings of the study overall: Elevated graft-versus-host to host-versus-graft clonal ratios in allografts were recorded for patients with graft-donor T cell macrochimerism. GvH clone levels peaked in circulation, and this peak was associated with early post-transplant HvG declines. Researchers found GvH clones in recipient marrow, and some showed up first in ileum or blood.

The germline gives CDR1 SGHTA, CDR2 FQGTGA. This CDR3 spans 14 amino acids. Profiled with immunoSEQ multiplex PCR; TCRdb holds only in-frame clones, not every one. The data contain 100,000 to 130,000 clones, approximately 86% of them singletons. The receptor's source is a human donor who was the organ donor for an intestinal transplant. Material: unstimulated CD4+ T cells sorted from spleen or lymph node cells, obtained before transplant. The V gene is TRBV7-3, the J gene TRBJ2-2; 8 bases fit TRBD1. The DNA of the CDR3 is TGTGCCAGCAGAACAGGGGGAAACACCGGAGAGCTGTTTTTT. Its protein product is CASRTGGNTGELFF.